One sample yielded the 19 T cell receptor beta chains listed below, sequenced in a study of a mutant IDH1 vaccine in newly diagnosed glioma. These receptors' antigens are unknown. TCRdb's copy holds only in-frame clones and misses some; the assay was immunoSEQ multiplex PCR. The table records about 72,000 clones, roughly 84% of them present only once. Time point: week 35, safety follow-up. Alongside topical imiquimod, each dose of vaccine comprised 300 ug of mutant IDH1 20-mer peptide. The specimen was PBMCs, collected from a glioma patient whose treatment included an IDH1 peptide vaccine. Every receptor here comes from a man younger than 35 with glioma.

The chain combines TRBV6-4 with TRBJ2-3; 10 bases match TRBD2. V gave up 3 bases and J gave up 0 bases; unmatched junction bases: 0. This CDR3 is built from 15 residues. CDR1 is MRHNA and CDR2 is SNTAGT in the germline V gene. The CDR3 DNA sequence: TGTGCCAGCAGTGATAGCGGGAGGAGCACAGATACGCAGTATTTT. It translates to CASSDSGRSTDTQYF.

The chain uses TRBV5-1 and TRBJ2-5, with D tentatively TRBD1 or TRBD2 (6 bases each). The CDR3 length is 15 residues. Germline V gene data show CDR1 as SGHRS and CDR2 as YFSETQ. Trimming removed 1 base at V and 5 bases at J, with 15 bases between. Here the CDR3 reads CASSLTGAPRETQYF. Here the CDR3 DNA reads TGCGCCAGCAGCTTGACGGGGGCCCCCAGGGAGACCCAGTACTTC.

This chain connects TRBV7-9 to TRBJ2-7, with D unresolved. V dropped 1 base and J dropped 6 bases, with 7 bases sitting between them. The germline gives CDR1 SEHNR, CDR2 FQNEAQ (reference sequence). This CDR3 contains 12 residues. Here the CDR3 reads CASSLGWREQYF. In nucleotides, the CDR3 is TGTGCCAGCAGCTTAGGTTGGCGCGAGCAGTACTTC. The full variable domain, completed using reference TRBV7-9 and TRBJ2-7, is DTGVSQNPRHKITKRGQNVTFRCDPISEHNRLYWYRQTLGQGPEFLTYFQNEAQLEKSRLLSDRFSAERPKGSFSTLEIQRTEQGDSAMYLCASSLGWREQYFGPGTRLTVT.

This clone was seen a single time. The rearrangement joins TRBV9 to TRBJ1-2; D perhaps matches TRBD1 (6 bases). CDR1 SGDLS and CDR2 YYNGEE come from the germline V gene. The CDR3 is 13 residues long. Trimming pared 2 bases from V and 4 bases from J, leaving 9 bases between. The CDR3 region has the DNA TGTGCCAGCAGCGTTACAGGGAGCTATGGCTACACCTTC. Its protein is CASSVTGSYGYTF.

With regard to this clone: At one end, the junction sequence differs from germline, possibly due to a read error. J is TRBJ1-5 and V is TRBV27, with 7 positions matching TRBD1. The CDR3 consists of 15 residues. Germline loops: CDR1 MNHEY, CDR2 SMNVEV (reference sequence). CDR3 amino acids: CASSLNGGGNQPQHF. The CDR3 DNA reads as TGTGCCAGCAGTTTAAATGGAGGGGGCAACCAGCCCCAGCATTTT.

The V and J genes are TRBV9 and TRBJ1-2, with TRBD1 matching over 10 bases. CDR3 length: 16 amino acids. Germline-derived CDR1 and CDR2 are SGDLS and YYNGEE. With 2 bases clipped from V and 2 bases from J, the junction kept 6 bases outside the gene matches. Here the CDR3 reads CASSVTPGQGNYGYTF. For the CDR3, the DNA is TGTGCCAGCAGCGTTACTCCGGGACAGGGGAACTATGGCTACACCTTC. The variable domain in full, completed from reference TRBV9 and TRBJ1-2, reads DSGVTQTPKHLITATGQRVTLRCSPRSGDLSVYWYQQSLDQGLQFLIQYYNGEERAKGNILERFSAQQFPDLHSELNLSSLELGDSALYFCASSVTPGQGNYGYTFGSGTRLTVV.

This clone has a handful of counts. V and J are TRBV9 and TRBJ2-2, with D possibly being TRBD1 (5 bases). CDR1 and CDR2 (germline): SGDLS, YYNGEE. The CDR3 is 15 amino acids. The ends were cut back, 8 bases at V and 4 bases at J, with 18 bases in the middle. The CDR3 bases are TGTGCCAGTGATCAATTAGGGGTGGGCACCGGGGAGCTGTTTTTT. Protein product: CASDQLGVGTGELFF. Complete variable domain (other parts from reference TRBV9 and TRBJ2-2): DSGVTQTPKHLITATGQRVTLRCSPRSGDLSVYWYQQSLDQGLQFLIQYYNGEERAKGNILERFSAQQFPDLHSELNLSSLELGDSALYFCASDQLGVGTGELFFGEGSRLTVL.

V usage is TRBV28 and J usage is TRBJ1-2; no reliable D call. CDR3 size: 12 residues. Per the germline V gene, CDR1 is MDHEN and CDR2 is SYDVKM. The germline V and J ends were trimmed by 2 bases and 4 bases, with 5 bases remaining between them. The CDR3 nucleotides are TGTGCCAGCAGTTTAACCGGCTATGGCTACACCTTC. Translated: CASSLTGYGYTF.

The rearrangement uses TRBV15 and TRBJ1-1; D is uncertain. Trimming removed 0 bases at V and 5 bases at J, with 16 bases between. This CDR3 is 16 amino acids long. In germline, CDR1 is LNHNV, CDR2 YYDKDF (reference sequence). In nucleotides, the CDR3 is TGTGCCACCAGCAGAGACCCACTTTGGGCACGGACTGAAGCTTTCTTT. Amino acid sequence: CATSRDPLWARTEAFF.

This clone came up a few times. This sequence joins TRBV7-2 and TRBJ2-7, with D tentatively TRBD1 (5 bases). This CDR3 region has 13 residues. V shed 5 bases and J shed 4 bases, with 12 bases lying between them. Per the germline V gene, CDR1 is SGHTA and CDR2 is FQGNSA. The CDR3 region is CASSTDKFYEQYF. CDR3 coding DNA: TGTGCCAGCAGCACGGACAAGTTTTACGAGCAGTACTTC.

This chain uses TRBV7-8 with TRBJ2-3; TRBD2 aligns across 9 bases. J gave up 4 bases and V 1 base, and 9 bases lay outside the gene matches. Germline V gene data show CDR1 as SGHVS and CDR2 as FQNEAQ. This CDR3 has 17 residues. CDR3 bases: TGTGCCAGCAGCTTAGGATTCTGGACTAGCGCGGCAGATACGCAGTATTTT. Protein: CASSLGFWTSAADTQYF.

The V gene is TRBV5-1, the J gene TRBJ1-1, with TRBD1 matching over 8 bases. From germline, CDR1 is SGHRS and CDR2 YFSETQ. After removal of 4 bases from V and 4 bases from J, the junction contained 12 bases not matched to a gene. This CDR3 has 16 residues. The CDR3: CASSADRASLGTEAFF. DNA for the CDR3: TGCGCCAGCAGCGCGGACAGGGCGAGCTTGGGCACTGAAGCTTTCTTT.

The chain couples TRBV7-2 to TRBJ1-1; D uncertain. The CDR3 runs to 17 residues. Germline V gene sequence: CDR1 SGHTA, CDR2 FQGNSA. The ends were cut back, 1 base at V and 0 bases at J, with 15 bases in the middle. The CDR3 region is CASSLVGGLVMNTEAFF. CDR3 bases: TGTGCCAGCAGCTTAGTGGGCGGACTTGTTATGAACACTGAAGCTTTCTTT. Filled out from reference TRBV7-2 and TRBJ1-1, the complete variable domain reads GAGVSQSPSNKVTEKGKDVELRCDPISGHTALYWYRQSLGQGLEFLIYFQGNSAPDKSGLPSDRFSAERTGGSVSTLTIQRTQQEDSAVYLCASSLVGGLVMNTEAFFGQGTRLTVV.

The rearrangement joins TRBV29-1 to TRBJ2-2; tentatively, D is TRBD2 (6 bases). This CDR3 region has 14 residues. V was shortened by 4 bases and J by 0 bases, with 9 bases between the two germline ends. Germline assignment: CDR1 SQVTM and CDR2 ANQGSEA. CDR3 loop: CSVGEAPNTGELFF. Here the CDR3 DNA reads TGCAGCGTTGGGGAGGCTCCGAACACCGGGGAGCTGTTTTTT.

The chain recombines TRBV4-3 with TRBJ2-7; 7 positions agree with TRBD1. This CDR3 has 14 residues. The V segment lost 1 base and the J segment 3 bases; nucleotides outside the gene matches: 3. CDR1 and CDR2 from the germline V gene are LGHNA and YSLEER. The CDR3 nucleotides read TGCGCCAGCAGCCAAGGACAGGGAGTCTACGAGCAGTACTTC. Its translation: CASSQGQGVYEQYF.

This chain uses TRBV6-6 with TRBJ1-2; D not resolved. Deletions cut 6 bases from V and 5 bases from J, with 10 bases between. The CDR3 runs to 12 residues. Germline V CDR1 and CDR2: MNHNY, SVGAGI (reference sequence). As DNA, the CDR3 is TGTGCCAGCAGACAGCCGCTTTATGGCTACACCTTC. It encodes CASRQPLYGYTF.

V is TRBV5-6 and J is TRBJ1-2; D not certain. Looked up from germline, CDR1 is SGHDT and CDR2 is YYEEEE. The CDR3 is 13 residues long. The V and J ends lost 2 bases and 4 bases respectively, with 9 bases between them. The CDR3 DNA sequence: TGTGCCAGCAGCTTCTGGGCTGGCTATGGCTACACCTTC. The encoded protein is CASSFWAGYGYTF.

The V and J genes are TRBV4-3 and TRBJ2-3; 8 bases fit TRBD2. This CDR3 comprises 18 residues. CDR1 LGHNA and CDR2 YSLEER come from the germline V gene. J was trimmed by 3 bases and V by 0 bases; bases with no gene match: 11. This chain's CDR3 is CASSQEPPGGVRTDTQYF. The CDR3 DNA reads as TGCGCCAGCAGCCAAGAGCCCCCCGGGGGGGTGAGGACAGATACGCAGTATTTT.

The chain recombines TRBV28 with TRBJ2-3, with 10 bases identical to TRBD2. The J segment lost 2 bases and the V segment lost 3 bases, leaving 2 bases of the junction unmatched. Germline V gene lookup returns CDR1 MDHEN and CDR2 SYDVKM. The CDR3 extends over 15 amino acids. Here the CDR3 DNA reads TGTGCCAGCAGTTTGCTAGCGGGGGACACAGATACGCAGTATTTT. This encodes CASSLLAGDTDTQYF.